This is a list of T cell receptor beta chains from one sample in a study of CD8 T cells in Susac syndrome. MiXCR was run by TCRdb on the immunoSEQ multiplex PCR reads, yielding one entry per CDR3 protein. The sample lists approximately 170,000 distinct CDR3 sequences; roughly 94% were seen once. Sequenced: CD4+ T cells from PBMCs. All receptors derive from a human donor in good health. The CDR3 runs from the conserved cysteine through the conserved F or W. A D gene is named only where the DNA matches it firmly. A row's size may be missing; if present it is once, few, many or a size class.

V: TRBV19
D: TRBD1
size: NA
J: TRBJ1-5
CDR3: CASSRDREGQPQHF
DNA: TGTGCCAGTAGTCGGGACAGGGAGGGACAGCCCCAGCATTTT

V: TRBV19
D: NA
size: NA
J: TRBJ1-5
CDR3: CASSPKSQGGNQPQHF
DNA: TGTGCCAGTAGCCCCAAGTCACAGGGCGGCAATCAGCCCCAGCATTTT

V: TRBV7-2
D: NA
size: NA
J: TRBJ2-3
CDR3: CASSFSASDTQYF
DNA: TGTGCCAGCAGCTTCAGCGCCTCAGATACGCAGTATTTT

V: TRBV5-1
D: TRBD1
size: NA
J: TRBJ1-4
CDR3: CASSGQGAANEKLFF
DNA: TGCGCCAGCAGCGGGCAGGGGGCAGCTAATGAAAAACTGTTTTTT

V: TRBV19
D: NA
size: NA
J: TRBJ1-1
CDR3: CASSIQGRNTEAFF
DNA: TGTGCCAGTAGTATTCAGGGCCGGAACACTGAAGCTTTCTTT

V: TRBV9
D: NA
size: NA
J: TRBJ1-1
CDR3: CASSSGIGLSNTEAFF
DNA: TGTGCCAGCAGCTCGGGGATTGGACTCTCCAACACTGAAGCTTTCTTT

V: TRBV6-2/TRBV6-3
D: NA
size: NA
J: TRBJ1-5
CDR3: CASAGLQSNQPQHF
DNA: TGTGCCAGCGCCGGGCTTCAGAGCAATCAGCCCCAGCATTTT

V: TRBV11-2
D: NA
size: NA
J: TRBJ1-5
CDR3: CASSSGDRQPQHF
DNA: TGTGCCAGCAGTTCGGGGGATAGGCAGCCCCAGCATTTT

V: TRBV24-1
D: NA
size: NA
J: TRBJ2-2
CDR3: CATSDSSSGELFF
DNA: TGTGCCACCAGTGATTCTAGCTCCGGGGAGCTGTTTTTT

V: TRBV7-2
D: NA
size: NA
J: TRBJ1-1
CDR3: CASSLDFDSSTEAFF
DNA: TGTGCCAGCAGCTTAGACTTCGACAGCAGCACTGAAGCTTTCTTT

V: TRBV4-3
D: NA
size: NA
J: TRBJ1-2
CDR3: CASSQGASRQRGYGYTF
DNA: TGCGCCAGCAGCCAAGGGGCCTCGCGTCAGAGAGGCTATGGCTACACCTTC

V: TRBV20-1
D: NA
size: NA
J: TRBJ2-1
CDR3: CSARSSGGSSYNEQFF
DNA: TGCAGTGCTAGATCCTCGGGCGGGTCTTCCTACAATGAGCAGTTCTTC

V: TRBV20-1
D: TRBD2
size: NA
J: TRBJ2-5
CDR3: CSARGLAGGLRETQYF
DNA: TGCAGTGCTAGAGGACTAGCGGGAGGCCTCCGAGAGACCCAGTACTTC

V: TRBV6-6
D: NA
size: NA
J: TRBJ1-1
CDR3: CASSPWGVGTEAFF
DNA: TGTGCCAGCAGTCCCTGGGGGGTGGGCACTGAAGCTTTCTTT

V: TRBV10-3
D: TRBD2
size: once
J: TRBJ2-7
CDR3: CAISPGTSGGGTYEQYF
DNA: TGTGCCATCAGTCCCGGGACTAGCGGGGGGGGAACCTACGAGCAGTACTTC

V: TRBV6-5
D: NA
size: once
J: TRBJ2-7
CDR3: CASSRQDITYEQYF
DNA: TGTGCCAGCAGTCGACAGGATATCACCTACGAGCAGTACTTC

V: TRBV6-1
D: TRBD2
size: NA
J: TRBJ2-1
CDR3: CASSELAGGVASYNEQFF
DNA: TGTGCCAGCAGTGAGCTAGCGGGAGGTGTCGCGTCCTACAATGAGCAGTTCTTC

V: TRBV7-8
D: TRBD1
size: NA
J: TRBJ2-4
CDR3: CASSPQGGVAKNIQYF
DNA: TGTGCCAGCAGCCCACAGGGGGGAGTGGCCAAAAACATTCAGTACTTC

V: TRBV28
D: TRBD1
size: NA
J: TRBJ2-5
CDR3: CASSSSQGSSVVRRVQETQYF
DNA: TGTGCCAGCAGTTCCTCACAGGGGAGTTCGGTAGTAAGGCGGGTACAAGAGACCCAGTACTTC

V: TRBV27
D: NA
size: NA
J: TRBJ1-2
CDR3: CASKPQGGVASGYTF
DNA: TGTGCCAGCAAACCACAGGGAGGGGTCGCTTCCGGCTACACCTTC

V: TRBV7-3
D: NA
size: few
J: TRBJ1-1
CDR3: CASSSQPNTEAFF
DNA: TGTGCCAGCAGCTCACAGCCGAACACTGAAGCTTTCTTT